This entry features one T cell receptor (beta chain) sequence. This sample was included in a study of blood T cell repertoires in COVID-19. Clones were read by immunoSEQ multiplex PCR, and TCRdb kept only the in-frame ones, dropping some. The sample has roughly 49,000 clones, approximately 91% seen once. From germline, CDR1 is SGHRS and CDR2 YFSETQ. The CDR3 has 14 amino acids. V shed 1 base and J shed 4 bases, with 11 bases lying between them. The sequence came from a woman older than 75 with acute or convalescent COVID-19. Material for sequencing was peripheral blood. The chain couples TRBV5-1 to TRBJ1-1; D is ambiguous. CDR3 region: CASSLNVEVTEAFF. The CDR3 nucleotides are TGCGCCAGCAGCTTGAATGTAGAAGTCACTGAAGCTTTCTTT.